Shown below are 22 T cell receptor beta chains from a single sample sequenced in a study of vaccination and CD4 T cells after COVID-19 (dated by TCRdb to between 2021 and 2024). For these TCRs, the target antigens are not known. Library method: PCR. TCRdb lists the instrument as Illumina iSeq 100. DNA from cultured CD4+ T cells underwent TCR sequencing with the Oncomine TCR Beta short-read assay at the Johns Hopkins FTIC core. The public reads were run again by TCRdb, first through fastp at Q25 and then through MiXCR, and only productive beta chains were kept. Every CDR3 protein is listed once, alongside the most common genes and DNA of its rows. This sample lists under 25,000 distinct CDR3 sequences; 23% were detected once. In total, the top ten clones hold 6% to 8% of the sample. Per the publication, the treatment or condition label means: approximately 10-day PBMC culture with coronavirus spike peptide pools or control peptides (ViraFEST assay).

The specimen was cultured CD4+ T cells from blood. All receptors come from a human donor with COVID-19.

This clonotype has just one count. The rearrangement uses TRBV29-1 and TRBJ2-7; D is uncertain. Germline CDR1 is SQVTM and CDR2 is ANQGSEA. Deletions cut 4 bases from V and 0 bases from J, with 7 bases between. The CDR3 length is 12 residues. In DNA form, the CDR3 reads TGCAGCGTTGCTAGGAGCTCCTACGAGCAGTACTTC. Protein sequence: CSVARSSYEQYF.

CDR3 bases: TGTGCCAGCAGTGGGACGGGAGCGGGGGACCACACCGGGGAGCTGTTTTTT. Translation gives CASSGTGAGDHTGELFF. This chain links TRBV25-1 with TRBJ2-2; 8 nucleotides match TRBD2. This CDR3 comprises 17 residues. With V trimmed by 4 bases and J by 3 bases, 10 bases remained unmatched. CDR1 is MGHDK, CDR2 SYGVNS, per germline.

This clonotype was observed a handful of times. The chain couples TRBV2 to TRBJ1-4, with D perhaps TRBD1 (6 bases). Deletions cut 7 bases from V and 5 bases from J, with 11 bases between. CDR1 and CDR2 from the germline V gene are SNHLY and FYNNEI. The CDR3 is 13 amino acids. The CDR3 coding sequence is TGTGCCAGCATGTGGACAGAGAATGAAAAACTGTTTTTT. As protein: CASMWTENEKLFF.

V gene TRBV10-3 combines with J gene TRBJ1-2, with D possibly being TRBD1 (5 bases). The CDR3 totals 18 residues. Trimming left V 0 bases short and J 6 bases short, with 23 bases between. From germline, CDR1 is ENHRY and CDR2 SYGVKD. CDR3: CAISESGPGTFRSDGYTF. CDR3 sequence (DNA): TGTGCCATCAGTGAGTCGGGTCCAGGGACGTTTCGCTCGGATGGCTACACCTTC.

This chain links TRBV12-3 or TRBV12-4 with TRBJ2-1, with 9 bases identical to TRBD1. Unmatched junction bases numbered 11, after V lost 10 bases and J lost 7 bases. CDR3 size: 14 residues. CDR3 nucleotide sequence: TGTGCCATCAATAGGGACAGGGAGGGGAATGAGCAGTTCTTC. It is translated as CAINRDREGNEQFF.

This rearrangement joins TRBV5-1 to TRBJ2-7, with no clear D. The CDR3 sequence is 13 residues long. The germline V gene has CDR1 SGHRS and CDR2 YFSETQ. Trimming removed 1 base at V and 0 bases at J, with 5 bases between. As DNA, the CDR3 is TGCGCCAGCAGCTTGTCTAGCTCCTACGAGCAGTACTTC. It yields the protein CASSLSSSYEQYF.

This clonotype was found once. The chain recombines TRBV6-5 with TRBJ1-1, with D unclear. Trimming took off 0 bases at V and 0 bases at J, with 11 bases between the two ends. Looked up from germline, CDR1 is MNHEY and CDR2 is SVGAGI. The CDR3 length is 16 residues. CDR3 sequence reads: CASSYSSSVMNTEAFF. In DNA, the CDR3 is TGTGCCAGCAGTTACTCGAGCAGCGTGATGAACACTGAAGCTTTCTTT.

The chain employs TRBV6-2 or TRBV6-3 and TRBJ1-6, with a possible D match to TRBD1 (6 bases). This CDR3 has 16 amino acids. Germline CDR1 MNHEY, CDR2 SVGEGT. Trimming took 0 bases from V and 10 from J, leaving 16 bases between them. DNA of the CDR3: TGTGCCAGCAGTTACTCGACACAGGGCTTGAAGTCACCCCTCCACTTT. It codes for CASSYSTQGLKSPLHF.

Sample share makes this clonotype medium-sized. The V gene is TRBV12-3 or TRBV12-4, the J gene TRBJ1-5; weak D call: TRBD1 (6 bases). V was shortened by 5 bases and J by 5 bases, with 13 bases between the two germline ends. The CDR3 runs 14 residues. The CDR3 DNA reads as TGTGCCAGCAGTCCCAGGGGAGGGCATCAGCCCCAGCATTTT. Translation: CASSPRGGHQPQHF.

This clonotype qualifies as medium-sized. The chain combines TRBV6-1 with TRBJ1-5; 8 bases match TRBD1. The germline V gene has CDR1 MNHNS and CDR2 SASEGT. J lost 2 bases, V lost 6 bases, and 0 bases had no gene match. This CDR3 region has 13 residues. CDR3 DNA: TGTGCCAGCAGGACAGGGGGCAATCAGCCCCAGCATTTT. Amino acids: CASRTGGNQPQHF.

This clonotype was found a few times. The J gene is TRBJ1-5, the V gene TRBV6-1; D gene ambiguous. The germline CDR1 and CDR2 sequences are MNHNS and SASEGT. This CDR3 has 13 residues. V shed 7 bases and J shed 2 bases, with 9 bases lying between them. CDR3 nucleotides: TGTGCCAGCACAGGCGGTGGCAATCAGCCCCAGCATTTT. Translation gives CASTGGGNQPQHF.

This clonotype was counted only a few times. At one of its ends the junction is not consistent with the germline gene, which may arise from a read error. The genes are TRBV2 and TRBJ2-5; D remains unclear. This CDR3 comprises 16 residues. From germline, CDR1 is SNHLY and CDR2 FYNNEI. CDR3 nucleotide sequence: TGCGCCAGCAGCCTGAGGTGGCTAGTAGACCAAGAGACCCAGTACTTC. It is translated as CASSLRWLVDQETQYF.

The rearrangement joins TRBV2 to TRBJ1-2; D uncertain. Trimming removed 6 bases at V and 9 bases at J, with 17 bases between. Per the germline V gene, CDR1 is SNHLY and CDR2 is FYNNEI. This CDR3 region has 13 residues. CDR3 region: CASSLVEDRSYTF. The CDR3 nucleotides are TGTGCCAGCAGCCTGGTCGAGGATAGGAGCTACACCTTC.

This chain connects TRBV27 to TRBJ2-1; tentative D call: TRBD2 (5 bases). Per germline, CDR1 MNHEY and CDR2 SMNVEV (reference sequence). The CDR3 covers 15 residues. Trimming removed 2 bases from V and 4 bases from J, with 12 bases in between. CDR3 residues: CASSLRGIQYNEQFF. The CDR3 DNA reads TGTGCCAGCAGTTTACGAGGGATACAATACAATGAGCAGTTCTTC.

The chain combines TRBV19 with TRBJ2-1, with no clear D. Deletions cut 3 bases from V and 2 bases from J, with 14 bases between. The CDR3 contains 16 residues. Germline V gives CDR1 LNHDA, CDR2 SQIVND (reference sequence). This CDR3 reads CASSILTQATYNEQFF. The DNA of the CDR3 is TGTGCCAGTAGTATTTTAACTCAGGCTACCTACAATGAGCAGTTCTTC.

This clonotype showed up just a few times. V and J are TRBV20-1 and TRBJ2-7; D gene unclear. This CDR3 has 13 residues. Trimming took 3 bases from V and 0 from J, leaving 9 bases between them. CDR1 is DFQATT and CDR2 is SNEGSKA in the germline V gene (reference sequence). DNA for the CDR3: TGCAGTGCTAGTCCGGGTTTCTCCTACGAGCAGTACTTC. Amino acid sequence: CSASPGFSYEQYF.

A few counts support this clonotype. V and J are TRBV7-6 and TRBJ2-1; TRBD2 aligns across 12 bases. Germline values: CDR1 SGHVS, CDR2 FNYEAQ. With V trimmed by 3 bases and J by 8 bases, 11 bases remained unmatched. CDR3 length: 17 amino acids. The chain's CDR3 is CASSLTSGGTVIHEQFF. In DNA form, the CDR3 reads TGTGCCAGCAGCTTGACTAGCGGGGGAACGGTTATCCATGAGCAGTTCTTC.

In its sample, this clonotype was seen a few times. This chain links TRBV6-5 with TRBJ1-6, with D hard to call. V was pared by 2 bases and J by 7 bases, with 9 bases between. CDR3 length equals 14 residues. Germline V gene lookup returns CDR1 MNHEY and CDR2 SVGAGI. Here the CDR3 reads CASSYNTGNSPLHF. CDR3 in DNA: TGTGCCAGCAGTTACAATACGGGGAATTCACCCCTCCACTTT.

This clonotype was seen more than once but under ten times. The chain carries TRBV7-9 and TRBJ1-4; D unresolved. V was cut by 5 bases and J by 5 bases, with 12 bases left in between. The CDR3 covers 14 residues. CDR1 and CDR2 from the germline V gene are SEHNR and FQNEAQ (reference sequence). The CDR3 DNA sequence: TGTGCCAGCAGCCTGGCTGGGAGCAATGAAAAACTGTTTTTT. Its translation is CASSLAGSNEKLFF.

The rearrangement links TRBV5-1 to TRBJ2-1; 9 positions match TRBD2. The CDR3 length is 14 residues. The junction had 0 bases not matched to a gene; V was cut back by 0 bases and J by 5 bases. Per germline, CDR1 SGHRS and CDR2 YFSETQ. The CDR3 coding sequence is TGCGCCAGCAGCTTGGGCGGGGGGGACAATGAGCAGTTCTTC. This sequence encodes CASSLGGGDNEQFF.

The chain combines TRBV28 with TRBJ1-5; 11 nucleotides line up with TRBD1. CDR1 is MDHEN, CDR2 SYDVKM, per germline. The CDR3 covers 18 residues. Trimming at V came to 3 bases and at J to 2 bases, leaving 9 bases not matched to a gene. CDR3 sequence reads: CASSFGTGGIIGNQPQHF. The DNA for the CDR3 is TGTGCCAGCAGTTTCGGGACAGGGGGGATTATTGGCAATCAGCCCCAGCATTTT. Full variable domain (remainder filled in from reference TRBV28 and TRBJ1-5): DVKVTQSSRYLVKRTGEKVFLECVQDMDHENMFWYRQDPGLGLRLIYFSYDVKMKEKGDIPEGYSVSREKKERFSLILESASTNQTSMYLCASSFGTGGIIGNQPQHFGDGTRLSIL.

This clonotype was seen only a few times. The chain carries TRBV6-1 and TRBJ2-3; TRBD2 agrees at 8 bases. Germline CDR1 MNHNS, CDR2 SASEGT. The CDR3 extends over 16 amino acids. V dropped 0 bases and J dropped 5; count of bases not matched to a gene: 7. For the CDR3, the DNA is TGTGCCAGCAGTGAAGCGCTTGCGGGGGGCCAAGATACGCAGTATTTT. Residues: CASSEALAGGQDTQYF.